These T cell receptor beta chains were read from a single sample in a study of T-cell reconstitution after alpha-beta-depleted transplantation in children. MiXCR was run by TCRdb on the PCR reads, yielding one entry per CDR3 protein. The table shows some 490,000 distinct CDR3 sequences, with 12% occurring only once. Sample: PBMCs from the stem cell graft donor, taken from the stem cell graft. The origin of the receptors is a human donor who donated a stem cell graft to a child with combined immunodeficiency. Each CDR3 is given without its conserved first and last residue.

length: 11; V: TRBV5-1; CDR3: ASSLASSHGYT
length: 14; V: TRBV6-2/TRBV6-3; CDR3: ASSRPLGIAKNIQY
length: 12; V: TRBV7-2; CDR3: ASSLIMGSDTQY
length: 16; V: TRBV11-2; CDR3: ASSPPEASSYSNQPQH
length: 14; V: TRBV14; CDR3: ASSQDRRGPYNEQF
length: 13; V: TRBV12-3/TRBV12-4; CDR3: ASSLMLNSYQPQH
length: 12; V: TRBV20-1; CDR3: SASPDRASDTQY
length: 12; V: TRBV7-2; CDR3: ASSSTGVDEKLF
length: 12; V: TRBV7-7; CDR3: ASREDRETGELF
length: 14; V: TRBV6-1; CDR3: ASSRLRTSLYNEQF
length: 11; V: TRBV7-9; CDR3: ASSLAGGDTQY
length: 14; V: TRBV5-1; CDR3: ASSLSGGTRAYEQY
length: 16; V: TRBV14; CDR3: ASSQEVGPGDYYNEQF
length: 11; V: TRBV20-1; CDR3: SATTSSSYEQY
length: 12; V: TRBV3-1; CDR3: ASSQESRGETQY
length: 9; V: TRBV12-3/TRBV12-4; CDR3: ASSSGYEQF
length: 12; V: TRBV7-2; CDR3: ASSLFFTDQPQH
length: 15; V: TRBV7-8; CDR3: ASSPAGLVSSYNEQF
length: 15; V: TRBV28; CDR3: ASSLMSPASSYNEQF
length: 14; V: TRBV9; CDR3: ASSAGTGLLRGELF
length: 14; V: TRBV7-2; CDR3: ASSLAPGQGNSPLH
length: 11; V: TRBV6-5; CDR3: ASSYRGRGELF
length: 11; V: TRBV7-9; CDR3: APTSVSSYEQY
length: 11; V: TRBV10-3; CDR3: AISSRGDQPQH
length: 12; V: TRBV12-3/TRBV12-4; CDR3: ASSQQGYGYGYT
length: 19; V: TRBV11-2; CDR3: ASSFPWTSGGFELDTDTQY
length: 8; V: TRBV29-1; CDR3: SVEADEQF
length: 14; V: TRBV4-3; CDR3: ASSQDLWTADTEAF
length: 10; V: TRBV10-3; CDR3: AIADKLNEQF
length: 13; V: TRBV7-6; CDR3: ASSLVAGEDTEAF
length: 13; V: TRBV2; CDR3: ASRATGAYTDTQY
length: 14; V: TRBV10-3; CDR3: AISESVSSDHNEQF
length: 15; V: TRBV10-3; CDR3: AISGGLAGGPPYEQF
length: 13; V: TRBV29-1; CDR3: SVVIWSSGANVLT
length: 15; V: TRBV5-1; CDR3: ASSLPSGTGSTDTQY
length: 12; V: TRBV5-1; CDR3: ASSWTRSSYEQY
length: 12; V: TRBV12-3/TRBV12-4; CDR3: ASSPPGSSYEQY
length: 13; V: TRBV10-3; CDR3: AISDRTSGPYEQY
length: 13; V: TRBV30; CDR3: AWGPPTVLPYGYT
length: 13; V: TRBV24-1; CDR3: ATSDLSREAGELF
length: 15; V: TRBV27; CDR3: ASSPPFAGGITGELF
length: 13; V: TRBV7-6; CDR3: ASSRPGTGDNTQY
length: 11; V: TRBV7-2; CDR3: ASSLNSQETQY
length: 16; V: TRBV12-3/TRBV12-4; CDR3: ASRSTSGRAANTGELF
length: 12; V: TRBV5-1; CDR3: ASSRREENSPLH
length: 14; V: TRBV7-9; CDR3: ASSPRGGGQRNEQF
length: 13; V: TRBV27; CDR3: ASSTRTGGNYGYT
length: 13; V: TRBV29-1; CDR3: SVDHGVTVSGTQY